Listed below are T cell receptor beta chains from one sample, sequenced in a study of T cells expressing NK-cell markers. After re-calling the 5' RACE reads, TCRdb lists one entry per CDR3 protein, DNA absent. Recorded for this sample: 350,000 to 400,000 distinct CDR3 sequences. Sequenced sample: blood T cells: a sorted CD56 or NKG2C T cell subset, CD4+ or CD8+ T cells, or bulk PBMC T cells (not recorded which). The receptors were gathered from a woman between 45 and 60 years old in good health. The CDR3 runs from the conserved cysteine through the conserved F or W.

j_call cdr3_length v_call cdr3_aa
TRBJ2-7 16 TRBV10-3 CAISVLAGRTPYEQYF
TRBJ1-1 16 TRBV5-1 CASSYWSGHRNTEAFF
TRBJ2-3 18 TRBV5-1 CASRPTLLAGASGDTQYF
TRBJ2-1 13 TRBV20-1 CSARGATDNEQFF
TRBJ2-5 15 TRBV4-1 CASSQPLAGLETQYF
TRBJ1-1 12 TRBV6-5 CASRNLNTEAFF
TRBJ2-7 14 TRBV20-1 CSTLSGTSGNEQYF
TRBJ1-2 13 TRBV4-1 CASSQVTNYGYTF
TRBJ2-5 17 TRBV7-9 CASSSYEVSRERETQYF
TRBJ2-3 15 TRBV2 CASTPQTTGTDTQYF
TRBJ2-1 14 TRBV11-2 CASSDLLASNEQFF
TRBJ2-5 16 TRBV11-3 CASSLSGQGNLETQYF
TRBJ1-5 14 TRBV7-8 CASSVGGLNQPQHF
TRBJ2-3 17 TRBV5-1 CASSFRLAGGYTDTQYF
TRBJ1-4 14 TRBV13 CASSKTAVGEKLFF
TRBJ2-1 15 TRBV11-3 CASSTPSGAPNEQFF
TRBJ2-1 13 TRBV24-1 CATMGLDHNEQFF
TRBJ1-5 15 TRBV20-1 CSAKRLAAGAQPQHF
TRBJ1-2 15 TRBV7-2 CASSRASGADYGYTF
TRBJ2-1 16 TRBV20-1 CSASGLASGRAYEQFF
TRBJ1-1 15 TRBV20-1 CSATGGWVMNTEAFF
TRBJ1-2 13 TRBV29-1 CSVGDPGRYGYTF
TRBJ2-3 11 TRBV12-3/TRBV12-4 CASSSVYTQYF
TRBJ2-6 16 TRBV4-2 CASSPRAVSGANVLTF
TRBJ1-5 13 TRBV18 CASSSSVGQPQHF
TRBJ2-2 14 TRBV5-1 CASSLVWGSGELFF
TRBJ1-5 13 TRBV10-2 CASKDSSNQPQHF
TRBJ2-2 12 TRBV3-1 CASSRYGGELFF
TRBJ2-6 14 TRBV12-5 CASGYRVGANVLTF
TRBJ2-6 15 TRBV10-3 CAISHTESGANVLTF
TRBJ2-1 14 TRBV9 CASSLRTSENEQFF
TRBJ2-7 15 TRBV12-3/TRBV12-4 CASTLEGGPSTKQYF
TRBJ2-1 14 TRBV7-3 CASSLAGVLDEQFF
TRBJ2-3 15 TRBV5-5 CASSEAGTKADTQYF
TRBJ2-3 16 TRBV3-1 CASSQDLASGTDTQYF
TRBJ2-3 17 TRBV24-1 CATSETRTGGGTDTQYF
TRBJ2-5 15 TRBV3-1 CASRGADPYQETQYF
TRBJ2-7 12 TRBV5-1 CASAGRAYEQYF
TRBJ2-3 18 TRBV12-5 CASGLAGGAGESTDTQYF
TRBJ2-3 14 TRBV5-1 CASRDTVTSNTQYF
TRBJ2-7 13 TRBV11-2 CASSFGSADEQYF
TRBJ2-1 14 TRBV19 CASKGQGSYNEQFF
TRBJ2-2 16 TRBV5-1 CASSLALDYRMRELFF
TRBJ1-2 14 TRBV30 CAWSLIQGMEGYTF
TRBJ2-3 13 TRBV4-1 CASSHYRGTPPYF
TRBJ2-1 12 TRBV20-1 CSAEGGLNEQFF
TRBJ1-5 15 TRBV6-5 CASSPDRDSNQPQHF
TRBJ2-1 15 TRBV5-1 CASSLERAGVHEQFF
TRBJ2-2 18 TRBV6-2/TRBV6-3 CASSYTGTPSANTGELFF
TRBJ2-4 16 TRBV3-1 CASSQGWAAAKNIQYF
TRBJ2-1 16 TRBV5-6 CASSPSRTSGNNEQFF
TRBJ2-3 17 TRBV5-1 CASTDGTGVPRTDTQYF
TRBJ2-4 12 TRBV20-1 CSTTGGKNIQYF
TRBJ2-1 15 TRBV7-3 CASSLVPSAHNEQFF
TRBJ2-7 17 TRBV6-6 CASSPETSGRFSYEQYF